These T cell receptor beta chains were read from a single sample in a study of sequential checkpoint blockade in melanoma. Measured with immunoSEQ multiplex PCR; TCRdb has only the in-frame clones, and not every one. The sample holds some 3,000 clones; roughly a fifth are singletons and the top ten take around 44%. The specimen was tumor tissue (inferred from file names), collected from a patient given nivolumab and ipilimumab in sequence. These receptors came from a human patient with melanoma. Some clones in this sample may be carry-over from other donors' samples. Each CDR3 is given with its conserved first and last residue. The D gene is left open where the match is weak. A row's size may be missing; if present it is once, few, many or a size class.

few	-	TRBV7-4	TRBJ2-3	CASSPGQSDTQYF	TGTGCCAGCAGCCCTGGACAGTCAGATACGCAGTATTTT
-	-	TRBV15	TRBJ1-5	CATSRTQVAQPQHF	TGTGCCACCAGCAGGACCCAGGTGGCGCAGCCCCAGCATTTT
-	-	TRBV7-6	TRBJ2-1	CASSLSDRLYNEQFF	TGTGCCAGCAGCTTATCCGACAGGCTCTACAATGAGCAGTTCTTC
few	-	TRBV15	TRBJ2-7	CATSRDNPSSYEQYF	TGTGCCACCAGCAGAGACAACCCGAGCTCCTACGAGCAGTACTTC
-	TRBD1	TRBV18	TRBJ2-6	CASRQGSGANVLTF	TGTGCCAGCCGACAGGGTTCTGGGGCCAACGTCCTGACTTTC
-	TRBD1	TRBV25-1	TRBJ1-6	CASSDPTGGGSPLHF	TGTGCCAGCAGTGACCCGACAGGGGGAGGGTCACCCCTCCACTTT
-	TRBD2	TRBV15	TRBJ2-3	CATSRETSGADTQYF	TGTGCCACCAGCAGGGAGACTAGCGGGGCTGATACGCAGTATTTT
few	TRBD1	TRBV11-3	TRBJ1-3	CASSQGRQGAAGNTIYF	TGTGCCAGCAGCCAGGGGCGGCAGGGGGCGGCTGGAAACACCATATATTTT
few	-	TRBV19	TRBJ1-6	CASSRGYNSPLHF	TGTGCCAGTAGTAGGGGATACAATTCACCCCTCCACTTT
few	-	TRBV15	TRBJ2-7	CATSRDPQGDKYEQYF	TGTGCCACCAGCAGAGATCCACAGGGTGACAAATACGAGCAGTACTTC